This passage covers 31 T cell receptor beta chains from one sample sequenced in a study of blood T cell repertoires in COVID-19. Measured with immunoSEQ multiplex PCR; TCRdb has only the in-frame clones, and not every one. The sample includes over 65,000 clones, approximately 90% seen only once; the top ten take less than 0.85%. Sequences were obtained from peripheral blood. These receptors were obtained from a woman of 80 years or more with acute or convalescent COVID-19.

The chain uses TRBV5-6 and TRBJ2-6; D may be TRBD1 (6 bases). V was shortened by 4 bases and J by 1 base, with 9 bases between the two germline ends. The CDR3 is 15 residues long. Germline-derived CDR1 and CDR2 are SGHDT and YYEEEE. DNA of the CDR3: TGTGCCAGCAGCCCGACAGGTTCTGGGGCCAACGTCCTGACTTTC. Amino acids: CASSPTGSGANVLTF.

The chain uses TRBV3-1 (or the pseudogene TRBV3-2) and TRBJ2-3, with TRBD1 matching 10 bases. Unmatched junction bases numbered 12, after V lost 1 base and J lost 8 bases. Germline lookup yields CDR1 LGHDT and CDR2 YNNKEL (reference sequence). The CDR3 contains 17 residues. CDR3 protein: CASSQGLGTGVLSTQYF. The CDR3 nucleotides read TGTGCCAGCAGCCAAGGGCTCGGGACAGGGGTTCTATCTACGCAGTATTTT.

The chain carries TRBV5-4 and TRBJ1-1; 9 bases fit TRBD1. With V trimmed by 10 bases and J by 0 bases, 7 bases remained unmatched. The CDR3 is made up of 14 amino acids. Germline V gives CDR1 SGHNT, CDR2 YYREEE (reference sequence). CDR3 protein: CAGHRGRMNTEAFF. CDR3 in DNA: TGTGCCGGTCACAGGGGGCGAATGAACACTGAAGCTTTCTTT.

The chain combines TRBV29-1 with TRBJ1-2; 7 bases are shared with TRBD1. V shed 5 bases and J 1 base; nucleotides not matched to a gene: 4. The CDR3 has 13 residues. CDR1 is SQVTM, CDR2 ANQGSEA, per germline. The CDR3 nucleotides are TGCAGCGTTTTTGACAGGGATAACTATGGCTACACCTTC. This gives the protein CSVFDRDNYGYTF.

The chain recombines TRBV12-3 or TRBV12-4 with TRBJ2-2; TRBD1 matches 8 bases. The CDR3 loop spans 13 amino acids. The V and J ends lost 3 bases and 12 bases, in that order; junction bases with no gene match: 6. The CDR3 DNA reads TGTGCCAGCAGTTTGATCAGGGGGCGGAAGCTGTTTTTT. Translation gives CASSLIRGRKLFF.

The rearrangement uses TRBV27 and TRBJ1-4; no clear D. The ends were cut back, 0 bases at V and 5 bases at J, with 10 bases in the middle. Germline V gene sequence: CDR1 MNHEY, CDR2 SMNVEV (reference sequence). This CDR3 is built from 15 residues. This CDR3 is CASSLSWRENEKLFF. CDR3 DNA: TGTGCCAGCAGTTTATCCTGGAGGGAGAATGAAAAACTGTTTTTT. The whole variable domain, remainder taken from reference TRBV27 and TRBJ1-4, is EAQVTQNPRYLITVTGKKLTVTCSQNMNHEYMSWYRQDPGLGLRQIYYSMNVEVTDKGDVPEGYKVSRKEKRNFPLILESPSPNQTSLYFCASSLSWRENEKLFFGSGTQLSVL.

The chain joins TRBV7-3 to TRBJ2-5; 8 bases are a match to TRBD1. The V gene end was trimmed by 0 bases and the J gene end by 5 bases; junction bases not matched to a gene: 8. CDR3 size: 16 residues. The germline gives CDR1 SGHTA, CDR2 FQGTGA. For the CDR3, the DNA is TGTGCCAGCAGCTTAACGGCAGGGGGCGTTTGGGAGACCCAGTACTTC. Its protein product is CASSLTAGGVWETQYF.

The rearrangement joins TRBV7-6 to TRBJ2-1; possibly TRBD2 for D (5 bases). The germline CDR1 and CDR2 sequences are SGHVS and FNYEAQ. Trimming removed 5 bases from V and 9 bases from J, with 23 bases in between. This CDR3 region has 16 residues. This CDR3 is CASSSSGSSTLGEQFF. The CDR3 DNA follows: TGTGCCAGCAGCAGCTCTGGGTCTAGCACACTGGGTGAGCAGTTCTTC.

This sequence joins TRBV15 and TRBJ1-5; TRBD1 aligns across 7 bases. Germline V gene data show CDR1 as LNHNV and CDR2 as YYDKDF (reference sequence). The ends lost 0 bases at V and 2 bases at J; junction bases unmatched: 1. There are 15 residues in the CDR3. DNA for the CDR3: TGTGCCACCAGCAGAGATACAGGGGGCAATCAGCCCCAGCATTTT. The encoded protein is CATSRDTGGNQPQHF.

This chain uses TRBV11-1 with TRBJ2-7; 8 bases line up with TRBD1. V shed 5 bases and J 5 bases; nucleotides not matched to a gene: 5. The germline V gene encodes CDR1 SGHAT and CDR2 FQDESV (reference sequence). This CDR3 has 13 amino acids. The CDR3 spells CASSANRGNEQYF. The DNA of the CDR3 is TGTGCCAGCAGCGCAAACAGGGGGAACGAGCAGTACTTC.

The V and J genes are TRBV5-4 and TRBJ2-4, with 7 bases that match TRBD2. The CDR3 totals 16 residues. J was trimmed by 7 bases and V by 3 bases; bases with no gene match: 13. CDR1 SGHNT and CDR2 YYREEE come from the germline V gene (reference sequence). CDR3 coding DNA: TGTGCCAGCAGCTCCGGGGGGACCCGGGGAAATAACATTCAGTACTTC. Protein sequence: CASSSGGTRGNNIQYF.

V and J are TRBV5-1 and TRBJ1-2; 7 bases are shared with TRBD1. Germline V lookup: CDR1 SGHRS, CDR2 YFSETQ. The CDR3 totals 14 residues. V dropped 3 bases and J dropped 4; count of bases not matched to a gene: 6. CDR3 residues: CASSYGQDLYGYTF. The DNA for the CDR3 is TGCGCCAGCAGCTACGGACAGGACCTCTATGGCTACACCTTC.

The chain is built from TRBV7-2 and TRBJ1-4, with TRBD1 matching over 10 bases. The ends lost 5 bases at V and 8 bases at J; junction bases unmatched: 5. Germline V lookup: CDR1 SGHTA, CDR2 FQGNSA. CDR3 length: 14 residues. The CDR3, as DNA: TGTGCCAGCAGCGCTAGGGGACAGGGGGAAAAACTGTTTTTT. This translates into CASSARGQGEKLFF.

This chain joins TRBV27 and TRBJ2-2; possible D gene TRBD2, 5 bases. Trimming pared 6 bases from V and 3 bases from J, leaving 8 bases between. This CDR3 has 13 amino acids. Germline V CDR1 and CDR2: MNHEY, SMNVEV (reference sequence). In DNA, the CDR3 is TGTGCCAGCAGCCCCGGGGACACCGGGGAGCTGTTTTTT. Protein: CASSPGDTGELFF.

This chain links TRBV7-2 with TRBJ1-1; the match to TRBD1 covers 8 bases. CDR1 and CDR2 (germline): SGHTA, FQGNSA. CDR3 length equals 12 residues. Losses at the gene ends were 5 bases for V and 12 bases for J; bases not matched to a gene: 8. This CDR3 is CASSPPGQVTFF. For the CDR3, the DNA is TGTGCCAGCAGCCCGCCGGGACAGGTTACTTTCTTT.

J is TRBJ1-1 and V is TRBV18, with a weak D call TRBD1 (5 bases). The CDR3 is 13 residues long. Per the germline V gene, CDR1 is KGHSH and CDR2 is LQKENI. The V and J ends lost 3 bases and 3 bases respectively, with 8 bases between them. In nucleotides, the CDR3 is TGTGCCAGCTCACCCAGACAGCACACTGAAGCTTTCTTT. It specifies CASSPRQHTEAFF.

V usage is TRBV10-2 and J usage is TRBJ1-5; D ambiguous. The CDR3 has 13 residues. Looked up from germline, CDR1 is WSHSY and CDR2 is SAAADI. V shed 7 bases and J shed 1 base, with 8 bases lying between them. The CDR3 is CASTVSSNQPQHF. The CDR3 nucleotides are TGCGCCAGCACGGTTAGCAGCAATCAGCCCCAGCATTTT.

The chain has TRBV3-1 (or the pseudogene TRBV3-2) and TRBJ2-7; no clear D gene. The CDR3 runs 13 residues. Germline-derived CDR1 and CDR2 are LGHDT and YNNKEL (reference sequence). V was pared by 3 bases and J by 3 bases, with 9 bases between. CDR3 protein: CASSHGRYYEQYF. The CDR3 nucleotides are TGTGCCAGCAGCCATGGGCGTTACTACGAGCAGTACTTC.

This rearrangement joins TRBV5-1 to TRBJ2-7; 9 nucleotides match TRBD1. Trimming at V came to 1 base and at J to 5 bases, leaving 7 bases not matched to a gene. The CDR3 length is 15 residues. CDR1 is SGHRS, CDR2 YFSETQ, per germline. The CDR3 loop reads CASSLWGDRVDEQYF. CDR3 bases: TGCGCCAGCAGCTTGTGGGGGGACAGGGTGGACGAGCAGTACTTC.

J is TRBJ2-4 and V is TRBV5-1; maybe TRBD2 (6 bases). Germline loops: CDR1 SGHRS, CDR2 YFSETQ. The CDR3 is 15 amino acids. Deletions cut 5 bases from V and 7 bases from J, with 19 bases between. The CDR3 DNA follows: TGCGCCAGCAGGGAGGGTACAGGCGCTCGGAACATTCAGTACTTC. Translating it yields CASREGTGARNIQYF.

This chain links TRBV7-3 with TRBJ2-1, with D possibly being TRBD1 (6 bases). CDR1 and CDR2 (germline): SGHTA, FQGTGA. The CDR3 is 16 amino acids. Trimming left V 4 bases short and J 5 bases short, with 18 bases between. CDR3 in DNA: TGTGCCAGCAGCTCTTGGACAGCCGGTGATAACAATGAGCAGTTCTTC. Translation gives CASSSWTAGDNNEQFF.

The CDR3 nucleotides are TGTGCCAGCAGCTTGGGGTCCCGGGGGTCGCGAGAGACCCAGTACTTC. Protein: CASSLGSRGSRETQYF. This chain links TRBV7-7 with TRBJ2-5; D might be TRBD2 (6 bases). The CDR3 spans 16 residues. Germline V gives CDR1 SSHAT, CDR2 FNYEAQ (reference sequence). The germline V and J ends were trimmed by 3 bases and 4 bases, with 18 bases remaining between them.

The sample holds one count of this clone. The chain is built from TRBV12-2 and TRBJ1-5; TRBD1 was called by the table and not checked on the DNA. TRBV12-2 is given as a pseudogene. The CDR3 extends over 14 amino acids. Here the CDR3 reads CASRFPGDDQPQHF. The DNA for the CDR3 is TGTGCAAGTCGCTTTCCAGGGGACGATCAGCCCCAGCATTTT.

The rearrangement uses TRBV5-1 and TRBJ2-7; 7 positions match TRBD1. The CDR3 has 15 amino acids. The J segment lost 3 bases and the V segment lost 3 bases, leaving 9 bases of the junction unmatched. Germline assignment: CDR1 SGHRS and CDR2 YFSETQ. The CDR3 reads CASSSGQQGYYEQYF. The CDR3 DNA follows: TGCGCCAGCAGCTCCGGGCAACAGGGGTACTACGAGCAGTACTTC. Drawing the rest from reference TRBV5-1 and TRBJ2-7, the complete variable domain is KAGVTQTPRYLIKTRGQQVTLSCSPISGHRSVSWYQQTPGQGLQFLFEYFSETQRNKGNFPGRFSGRQFSNSRSEMNVSTLELGDSALYLCASSSGQQGYYEQYFGPGTRLTVT.

The J gene is TRBJ1-4, the V gene TRBV5-1, with D possibly TRBD1 on 6 matching bases. Trimming removed 2 bases at V and 10 bases at J, with 15 bases between. The CDR3 length is 14 residues. In germline, CDR1 is SGHRS, CDR2 YFSETQ. The CDR3 bases are TGCGCCAGCAGCTTCCAGGGGCTAAAAGGAAAACTGTTTTTT. It yields the protein CASSFQGLKGKLFF.

The chain combines TRBV5-1 with TRBJ2-7; D unclear. The CDR3 has 13 residues. Germline CDR1 is SGHRS and CDR2 is YFSETQ. Trimming cost V 0 bases and J 3 bases, with 7 bases left between them. CDR3 loop: CASSLESFYEQYF. CDR3 sequence (DNA): TGCGCCAGCAGCTTGGAATCCTTCTACGAGCAGTACTTC.

This clone was seen once. CDR3 bases: TGTGCCAGCTCACCACCAAGCCGCACAGATACGCAGTATTTT. Amino acid sequence: CASSPPSRTDTQYF. This chain links TRBV18 with TRBJ2-3; unclear D gene. The CDR3 has 14 amino acids. V lost 0 bases, J lost 1 base, and 5 bases lay in between. CDR1 KGHSH and CDR2 LQKENI come from the germline V gene.

The chain couples TRBV6-1 to TRBJ1-1; possibly TRBD1 for D (5 bases). V was pared by 3 bases and J by 3 bases, with 11 bases between. The CDR3 contains 14 residues. Germline lookup yields CDR1 MNHNS and CDR2 SASEGT. The CDR3 DNA is TGTGCCAGCAGTGATCAGGGTGGGTACACTGAAGCTTTCTTT. This encodes CASSDQGGYTEAFF.

The chain couples TRBV2 to TRBJ1-1; 7 positions match TRBD1. CDR1 SNHLY and CDR2 FYNNEI come from the germline V gene. The CDR3 totals 13 residues. Trimming removed 6 bases from V and 8 bases from J; junction bases left unmatched: 9. The CDR3 reads CASRQTGDQEAFF. CDR3 bases: TGTGCCAGCAGACAAACAGGGGACCAGGAAGCTTTCTTT.

The J gene is TRBJ1-4, the V gene TRBV28; D is unclear. The length of the CDR3 is 12 residues. The V gene's germline CDR1 is MDHEN and CDR2 SYDVKM. V was cut by 3 bases and J by 8 bases, with 7 bases left in between. CDR3 region: CASSFGWEKLFF. The CDR3 region has the DNA TGTGCCAGCAGTTTCGGTTGGGAAAAACTGTTTTTT.

The chain combines TRBV4-1 with TRBJ2-3; 13 bases match TRBD2. CDR3 length: 16 amino acids. From germline, CDR1 is MGHRA and CDR2 YSYEKL. The V and J ends lost 3 bases and 5 bases, in that order; junction bases with no gene match: 5. CDR3 sequence (DNA): TGCGCCAGCAGCCAGACCCGGACTAGCGGGAGAGATACGCAGTATTTT. Its translation: CASSQTRTSGRDTQYF.